Presented here are 21 T cell receptor beta chains from one specimen sequenced in a study of regulatory T cells in long-lasting Graves disease. iRepertoire HTBI primers and Arm-PCR of CDR3 regions built TCR beta libraries. One entry per CDR3 protein results from TCRdb running MiXCR on the multiplex PCR reads. Counted here are roughly 560,000 distinct CDR3 sequences, around 16% occurring once; the ten biggest clones make up more than 20%. Stated time point: newly diagnosed GD, antithyroid drugs for less than 3 months. Researchers made the TCR library from RNA that was extracted from PBMCs. The data also belong to a second study, concerning T cells in Graves' hyperthyroidism and ophthalmopathy.

Here the sequenced sample was peripheral blood mononuclear cells (PBMCs), taken at new diagnosis, from a patient treated with antithyroid drugs. Receptors originate from a woman aged 40-65 years with Graves disease.

CDR3 loop: CASKAGANVLTF. The DNA of the CDR3 is TGTGCCAGCAAAGCTGGGGCCAACGTCCTGACTTTC. V is TRBV6-1 and J is TRBJ2-6; D gene ambiguous. This CDR3 is built from 12 residues. Trimming left V 7 bases short and J 2 bases short, with 3 bases between. From germline, CDR1 is MNHNS and CDR2 SASEGT.

The genes are TRBV11-2 and TRBJ2-1; D remains unclear. V was clipped by 5 bases and J by 6 bases, with 14 bases between them. CDR1 is SGHAT, CDR2 FQNNGV, per germline. The CDR3 totals 14 residues. CDR3 protein: CASSRDIVLNEQFF. The CDR3 bases are TGTGCCAGCAGCCGCGACATCGTTCTCAATGAGCAGTTCTTC.

This clonotype occurred a few times. The CDR3: CASSFPDQREQYF. The CDR3 DNA follows: TGTGCCAGCAGCTTTCCAGACCAGCGCGAGCAGTACTTC. The V gene is TRBV5-6, the J gene TRBJ2-7; no definite D call. This CDR3 has 13 residues. Trimming stripped 2 bases from V and 6 bases from J, with 12 bases between. Germline V CDR1 and CDR2: SGHDT, YYEEEE.

This clonotype occurred a few times. This sequence joins TRBV27 and TRBJ2-6, with D perhaps given as TRBD1 or TRBD2 (6 bases each). The germline V gene encodes CDR1 MNHEY and CDR2 SMNVEV (reference sequence). The V and J ends lost 5 bases and 0 bases respectively, with 11 bases between them. This CDR3 has 16 amino acids. The CDR3 spells CASSRGQRSGANVLTF. As DNA, the CDR3 is TGTGCCAGCAGTCGGGGGCAGCGCTCTGGGGCCAACGTCCTGACTTTC.

V and J are TRBV7-3 and TRBJ2-3, with D uncertain. The CDR3 contains 13 residues. V lost 4 bases and J lost 5, with 10 bases in between. CDR1 is SGHTA, CDR2 FQGTGA, per germline. The CDR3 protein is CASSSTVLDTQYF. The CDR3 DNA sequence: TGTGCCAGCAGCTCCACCGTATTAGATACGCAGTATTTT.

The chain combines TRBV5-5 with TRBJ1-6; TRBD1 might be the D (5 bases). V was trimmed by 3 bases and J by 11 bases, leaving 18 bases between them. Germline V gene sequence: CDR1 SGHKS, CDR2 YYEKEE (reference sequence). The CDR3 runs 15 residues. CDR3 DNA: TGTGCCAGCAGCTCACTCGACGACAGCTCTACACCCCTCCACTTT. It specifies CASSSLDDSSTPLHF.

This clonotype was seen once. It may be a read error: a sequence one base away is much more abundant. V and J are TRBV20-1 and TRBJ2-1; TRBD1 aligns across 10 bases. This CDR3 contains 14 residues. Germline values: CDR1 DFQATT, CDR2 SNEGSKA (reference sequence). The CDR3, as DNA: TGCAGAGCTCGCCCCGGGACAGGGGTGGATGAGCAGTTCTTC. As protein: CRARPGTGVDEQFF.

The rearrangement links TRBV4-1 to TRBJ1-1, with D perhaps matching TRBD1 (5 bases). Germline-derived CDR1 and CDR2 are MGHRA and YSYEKL. CDR3 size: 18 residues. Trimming left V 1 base short and J 4 bases short, with 22 bases between. This chain's CDR3 is CASSQGRGPVGMGTEAFF. Written as DNA, the CDR3 is TGCGCCAGCAGCCAAGGACGGGGACCTGTAGGAATGGGCACTGAAGCTTTCTTT.

This clonotype was detected ten times or more. The chain carries TRBV30 and TRBJ2-7, with D unclear. Trimming stripped 0 bases from V and 2 bases from J, with 8 bases between. In germline, CDR1 is GTSNPN, CDR2 SVGIG (reference sequence). CDR3 length: 13 amino acids. CDR3 in amino acids: CAWSVLQAYEQYF. As DNA, the CDR3 is TGTGCCTGGAGTGTACTGCAGGCCTACGAGCAGTACTTC. The variable domain in full, with the rest retrieved from reference TRBV30 and TRBJ2-7, is SQTIHQWPATLVQPVGSPLSLECTVEGTSNPNLYWYRQAAGRGLQLLFYSVGIGQISSEVPQNLSASRPQDRQFILSSKKLLLSDSGFYLCAWSVLQAYEQYFGPGTRLTVT.

This clonotype occurred many times. The chain couples TRBV5-1 to TRBJ2-1, with D hard to call. This CDR3 region has 14 residues. V lost 0 bases, J lost 8 bases, and 12 bases lay in between. Per the germline V gene, CDR1 is SGHRS and CDR2 is YFSETQ. The CDR3 nucleotides are TGCGCCAGCAGCTTGGGGGCCACCGACGATGAGCAGTTCTTC. It yields the protein CASSLGATDDEQFF.

The chain links TRBV15 to TRBJ1-4; D possibly corresponds to TRBD1 (6 bases). Trimming took off 1 base at V and 6 bases at J, with 12 bases between the two ends. This CDR3 spans 15 amino acids. Germline loops: CDR1 LNHNV, CDR2 YYDKDF (reference sequence). The CDR3 sequence: CATSRGAGADEKLFF. The CDR3 region has the DNA TGTGCCACCAGCAGAGGGGCAGGGGCGGATGAAAAACTGTTTTTT.

This clonotype was picked up many times. The V gene is TRBV12-3 or TRBV12-4, the J gene TRBJ2-3; perhaps TRBD1 as D (6 bases). Trimming cost V 6 bases and J 6 bases, with 10 bases left between them. There are 12 residues in the CDR3. CDR3 residues: CASSSQGDTQYF. The CDR3, as DNA: TGTGCCAGCAGCTCACAGGGTGATACGCAGTATTTT.

This chain uses TRBV3-1 with TRBJ2-7, with D tentatively TRBD1 (5 bases). CDR1 is LGHDT and CDR2 is YNNKEL in the germline V gene (reference sequence). V lost 0 bases to trimming and J lost 3 bases, with 15 bases between them. The CDR3 totals 16 residues. This CDR3 reads CASSQDETVFFYEQYF. DNA for the CDR3: TGTGCCAGCAGCCAAGACGAGACAGTATTTTTCTACGAGCAGTACTTC.

This clonotype has at least ten counts. In DNA, the CDR3 is TGTGCCAGCAGCTTAGATGACGTAAACACCATATATTTT. Encoded protein: CASSLDDVNTIYF. The genes are TRBV11-2 and TRBJ1-3, with D uncertain. CDR1 and CDR2 (germline): SGHAT, FQNNGV. V lost 0 bases and J 6 bases, leaving 6 bases between the germline ends. This CDR3 region has 13 residues.

In this sample, this clonotype turned up many times. J is TRBJ1-3 and V is TRBV6-9, with D possibly matching TRBD1 (5 bases). CDR1 and CDR2 from the germline V gene are MNHGY and SVAAGI. V shed 3 bases and J shed 2 bases, with 8 bases lying between them. The CDR3 loop spans 14 amino acids. CDR3 coding DNA: TGTGCCAGCAGTTACGCGACAGCTGGAAACACCATATATTTT. Its protein product is CASSYATAGNTIYF.

The chain uses TRBV4-1 and TRBJ1-3; D is unclear. This CDR3 is built from 16 residues. The V gene's germline CDR1 is MGHRA and CDR2 YSYEKL. Trimming removed 4 bases from V and 0 bases from J, with 13 bases in between. CDR3 protein: CASSPAERSSGNTIYF. CDR3 bases: TGCGCCAGCAGCCCCGCCGAACGGAGCTCTGGAAACACCATATATTTT.

This clonotype was detected ten times or more. The genes are TRBV6-1 and TRBJ2-7, with 8 positions matching TRBD2. The CDR3 sequence is 15 residues long. Looked up from germline, CDR1 is MNHNS and CDR2 is SASEGT. V shed 1 base and J 2 bases; nucleotides not matched to a gene: 4. This chain's CDR3 is CASSEVWRGAYEQYF. The CDR3, as DNA: TGTGCCAGCAGTGAAGTATGGCGGGGGGCCTACGAGCAGTACTTC.

There are many counts of this clonotype. The chain joins TRBV12-3 or TRBV12-4 to TRBJ1-2, with 9 bases aligning to TRBD1. Trimming cost V 6 bases and J 7 bases; bases outside gene matches: 6. This CDR3 comprises 13 residues. The CDR3 here is CASSRTGVVGYTF. In nucleotides, the CDR3 is TGTGCCAGCAGCCGGACAGGGGTGGTTGGCTACACCTTC.

This clonotype was picked up one time. A read error is possible here, since a much larger clone lies one base away. The rearrangement joins TRBV6-1 to TRBJ2-7; perhaps D is TRBD1 or TRBD2 (5 bases each). This CDR3 is built from 15 residues. From germline, CDR1 is MNHNS and CDR2 SASEGT. The chain's CDR3 is CVSSYARGPIYEQYF. The CDR3 DNA follows: TGTGTCAGCAGCTATGCCCGGGGCCCCATCTACGAGCAGTACTTC.

This clonotype was detected a few times. The chain links TRBV25-1 to TRBJ1-6; D gene unclear. Per germline, CDR1 MGHDK and CDR2 SYGVNS. The CDR3 has 18 residues. The V end lost 7 bases, the J end lost 2 bases, and 21 bases lay between the germline ends. This CDR3 reads CASTGSLAFRTYNSPLHF. For the CDR3, the DNA is TGTGCCAGCACCGGGTCTTTGGCTTTTAGGACCTATAATTCACCCCTCCACTTT.

This clonotype appeared many times. The rearrangement joins TRBV28 to TRBJ2-1; D tentatively fits TRBD1 or TRBD2 (6 bases each). The V and J ends lost 5 bases and 12 bases respectively, with 23 bases between them. Germline lookup yields CDR1 MDHEN and CDR2 SYDVKM. The CDR3 sequence is 15 residues long. The CDR3 DNA sequence: TGTGCCAGCAGTGTAACGGGGGCCCCGTTAAGAGGGCAGTTCTTC. Its protein is CASSVTGAPLRGQFF.